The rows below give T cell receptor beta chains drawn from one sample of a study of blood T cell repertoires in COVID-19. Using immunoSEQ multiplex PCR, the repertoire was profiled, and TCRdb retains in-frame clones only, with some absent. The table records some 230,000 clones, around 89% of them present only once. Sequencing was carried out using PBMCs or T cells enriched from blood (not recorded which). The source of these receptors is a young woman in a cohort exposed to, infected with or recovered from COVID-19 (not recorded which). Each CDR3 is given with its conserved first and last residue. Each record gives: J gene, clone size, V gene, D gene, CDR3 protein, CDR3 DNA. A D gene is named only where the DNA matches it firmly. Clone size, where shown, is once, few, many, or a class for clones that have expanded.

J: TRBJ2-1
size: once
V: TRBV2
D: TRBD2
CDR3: CASSPRTSGANEQFF
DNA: TGTGCCAGCTCCCCTCGGACTAGCGGGGCCAATGAGCAGTTCTTC

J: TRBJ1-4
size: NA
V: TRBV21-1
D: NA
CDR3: CASSPRSDRGNEKLFF
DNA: TGTGCCAGCAGCCCCCGATCAGACAGGGGTAATGAAAAACTGTTTTTT

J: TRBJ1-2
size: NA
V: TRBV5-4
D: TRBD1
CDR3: CASSPSGTVNYGYTF
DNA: TGTGCCAGCAGCCCGTCCGGGACAGTAAACTATGGCTACACCTTC

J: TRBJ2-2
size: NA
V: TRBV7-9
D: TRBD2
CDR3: CASSPSGSGELFF
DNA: TGTGCCAGCTCCCCTAGCGGGAGTGGGGAGCTGTTTTTT

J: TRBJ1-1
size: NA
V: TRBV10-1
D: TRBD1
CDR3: CASSPGTDYTEAFF
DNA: TGCGCCAGCTCCCCCGGGACAGACTACACTGAAGCTTTCTTT

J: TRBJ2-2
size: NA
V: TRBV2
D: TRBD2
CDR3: CASSVRGEGGELFF
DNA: TGTGCCAGCAGTGTCCGCGGGGAGGGCGGGGAGCTGTTTTTT

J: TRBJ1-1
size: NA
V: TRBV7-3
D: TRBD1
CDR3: CASSNPDRFEAFF
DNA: TGTGCCAGCAGCAACCCGGACAGGTTTGAAGCTTTCTTT

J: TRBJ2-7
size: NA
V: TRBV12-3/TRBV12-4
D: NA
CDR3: CASSSTDEQYF
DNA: TGTGCCAGCAGTTCCACGGACGAGCAGTACTTC

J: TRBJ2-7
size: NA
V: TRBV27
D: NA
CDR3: CASSRNWQSYEQYF
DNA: TGTGCCAGCAGTCGCAATTGGCAGTCCTACGAGCAGTACTTC

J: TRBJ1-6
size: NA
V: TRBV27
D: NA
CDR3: CASSILTTSPLHF
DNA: TGTGCCAGCAGTATACTGACAACCTCACCCCTCCACTTT

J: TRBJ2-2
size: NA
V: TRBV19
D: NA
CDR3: CASSTMGGHNTGELFF
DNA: TGTGCCAGTAGTACCATGGGGGGGCATAACACCGGGGAGCTGTTTTTT

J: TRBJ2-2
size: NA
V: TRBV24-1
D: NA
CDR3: CAAGILNTGELFF
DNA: TGTGCCGCAGGGATTCTCAACACCGGGGAGCTGTTTTTT

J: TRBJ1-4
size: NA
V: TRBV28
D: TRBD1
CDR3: CASSSGQAGGEKLFF
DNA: TGTGCCAGCAGTTCCGGACAGGCAGGGGGTGAAAAACTGTTTTTT

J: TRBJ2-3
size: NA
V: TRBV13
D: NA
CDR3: CASSRQPDTQYF
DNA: TGTGCCAGCAGCCGACAGCCAGATACGCAGTATTTT

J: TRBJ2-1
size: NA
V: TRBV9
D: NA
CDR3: CASSVGAGNGVYNEQFF
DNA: TGTGCCAGCAGCGTAGGGGCCGGGAATGGAGTTTACAATGAGCAGTTCTTC

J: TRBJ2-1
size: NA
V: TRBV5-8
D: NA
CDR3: CASSLPTGDLQFF
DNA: TGTGCCAGCAGCCTTCCTACTGGGGACTTGCAGTTCTTC

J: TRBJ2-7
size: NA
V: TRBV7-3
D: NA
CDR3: CASSLTTGESYEQYF
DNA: TGTGCCAGCAGCTTAACAACGGGGGAGTCCTACGAGCAGTACTTC

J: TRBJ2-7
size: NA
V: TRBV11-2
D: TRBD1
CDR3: CASSLDRDRGYEQYF
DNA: TGTGCCAGCAGCTTAGATCGGGACAGGGGCTACGAGCAGTACTTC

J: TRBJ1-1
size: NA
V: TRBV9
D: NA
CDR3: CASSVGAETEAFF
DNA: TGTGCCAGCAGCGTGGGGGCGGAGACTGAAGCTTTCTTT

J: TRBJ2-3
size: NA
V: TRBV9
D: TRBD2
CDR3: CASSGRGGPDTQYF
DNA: TGTGCCAGCAGCGGGCGGGGGGGCCCAGATACGCAGTATTTT

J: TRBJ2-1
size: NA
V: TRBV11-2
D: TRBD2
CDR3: CASSNDPSGSANEQFF
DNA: TGTGCCAGCAGCAACGACCCTAGCGGGAGCGCCAATGAGCAGTTCTTC

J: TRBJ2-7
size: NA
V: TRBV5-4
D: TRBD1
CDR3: CASSLVGTAAYEQYF
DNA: TGTGCCAGCAGCTTGGTAGGGACAGCGGCCTACGAGCAGTACTTC

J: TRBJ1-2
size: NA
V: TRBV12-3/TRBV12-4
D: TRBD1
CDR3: CATSGGESYGYTF
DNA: TGTGCTACCTCAGGGGGTGAGAGCTATGGCTACACCTTC

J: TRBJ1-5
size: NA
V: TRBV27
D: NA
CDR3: CASSLSRQGNQPQHF
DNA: TGTGCCAGCAGTTTATCGAGGCAGGGGAATCAGCCCCAGCATTTT

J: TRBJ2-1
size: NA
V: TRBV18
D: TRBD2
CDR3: CASSPNGLAGGSEQFF
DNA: TGTGCCAGCTCACCAAACGGACTAGCGGGAGGGAGTGAGCAGTTCTTC

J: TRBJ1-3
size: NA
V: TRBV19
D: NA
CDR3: CASSFPQGGGNTIYF
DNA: TGTGCCAGTAGTTTCCCCCAGGGAGGTGGAAACACCATATATTTT

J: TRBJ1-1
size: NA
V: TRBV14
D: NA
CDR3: CASSQDLRRATEAFF
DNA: TGTGCCAGCAGCCAAGACCTTCGCAGGGCCACTGAAGCTTTCTTT

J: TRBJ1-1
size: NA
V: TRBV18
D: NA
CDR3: CASSSGNLNTEAFF
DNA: TGTGCCAGCTCATCCGGGAATCTGAACACTGAAGCTTTCTTT

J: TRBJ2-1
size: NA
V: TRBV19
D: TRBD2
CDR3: CASSFLAGPAHNEQFF
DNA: TGTGCCAGTAGTTTCCTAGCGGGCCCGGCCCACAATGAGCAGTTCTTC

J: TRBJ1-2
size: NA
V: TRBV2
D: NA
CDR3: CASSPEGAVLARGYTF
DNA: TGTGCCAGCAGCCCAGAGGGCGCGGTATTGGCTCGTGGCTACACCTTC

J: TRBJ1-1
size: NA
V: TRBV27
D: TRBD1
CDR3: CASSFLTGVITEAFF
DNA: TGTGCCAGCAGTTTCTTGACAGGGGTGATCACTGAAGCTTTCTTT

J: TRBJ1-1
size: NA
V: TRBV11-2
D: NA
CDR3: CASSLDRGTEAFF
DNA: TGTGCCAGCAGCTTAGACAGGGGAACTGAAGCTTTCTTT

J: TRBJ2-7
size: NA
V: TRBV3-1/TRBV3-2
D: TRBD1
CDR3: CASSRTGDEQYF
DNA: TGTGCCAGCAGCCGGACAGGGGACGAGCAGTACTTC

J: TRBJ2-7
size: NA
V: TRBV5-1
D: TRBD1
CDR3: CASSYTGTGDNEQYF
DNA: TGCGCCAGCAGCTACACCGGGACAGGGGACAACGAGCAGTACTTC

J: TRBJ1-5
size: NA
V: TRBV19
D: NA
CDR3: CASSTPSQTVSNQPQHF
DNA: TGTGCCAGTAGTACGCCCTCCCAGACAGTAAGCAATCAGCCCCAGCATTTT

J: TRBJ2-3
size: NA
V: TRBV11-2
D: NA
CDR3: CASSLDQGTDTQYF
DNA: TGTGCCAGCAGCTTAGATCAGGGCACAGATACGCAGTATTTT

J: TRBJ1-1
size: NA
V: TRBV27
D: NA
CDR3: CASSFGGPNTEAFF
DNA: TGTGCCAGCTCCTTCGGGGGGCCGAACACTGAAGCTTTCTTT

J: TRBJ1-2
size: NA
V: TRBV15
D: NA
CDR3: CATSRGQGSYGYTF
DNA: TGTGCCACCAGCAGAGGGCAGGGAAGTTATGGCTACACCTTC

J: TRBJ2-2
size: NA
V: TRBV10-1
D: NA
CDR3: CASSEFSGTGELFF
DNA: TGCGCCAGCAGTGAGTTTAGTGGCACCGGGGAGCTGTTTTTT

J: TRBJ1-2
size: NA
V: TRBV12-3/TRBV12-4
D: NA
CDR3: CASSPGLSGGYTF
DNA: TGTGCCAGCAGTCCGGGACTATCTGGTGGCTACACCTTC

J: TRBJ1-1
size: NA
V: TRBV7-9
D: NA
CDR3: CASSDQGGTEAFF
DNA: TGTGCCAGCAGCGACCAGGGTGGGACTGAAGCTTTCTTT

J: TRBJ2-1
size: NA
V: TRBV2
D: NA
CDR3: CASSEAGGRSSYNEQFF
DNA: TGTGCCAGCAGTGAAGCAGGTGGGAGGAGCTCCTACAATGAGCAGTTCTTC

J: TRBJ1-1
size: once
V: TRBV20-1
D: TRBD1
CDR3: CSASPRDRVGTEAFF
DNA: TGCAGTGCTAGTCCCCGAGACAGGGTGGGGACTGAAGCTTTCTTT

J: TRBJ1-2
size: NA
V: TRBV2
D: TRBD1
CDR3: CASSERTGKEDGYTF
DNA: TGTGCCAGCAGTGAGCGGACAGGGAAGGAGGATGGCTACACCTTC

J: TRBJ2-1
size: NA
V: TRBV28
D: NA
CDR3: CASSFQYNEQFF
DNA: TGTGCCAGCAGTTTCCAGTACAATGAGCAGTTCTTC

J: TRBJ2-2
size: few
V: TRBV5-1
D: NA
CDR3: CASSLQRGVTGELFF
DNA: TGCGCCAGCAGCCTGCAGCGTGGAGTGACCGGGGAGCTGTTTTTT